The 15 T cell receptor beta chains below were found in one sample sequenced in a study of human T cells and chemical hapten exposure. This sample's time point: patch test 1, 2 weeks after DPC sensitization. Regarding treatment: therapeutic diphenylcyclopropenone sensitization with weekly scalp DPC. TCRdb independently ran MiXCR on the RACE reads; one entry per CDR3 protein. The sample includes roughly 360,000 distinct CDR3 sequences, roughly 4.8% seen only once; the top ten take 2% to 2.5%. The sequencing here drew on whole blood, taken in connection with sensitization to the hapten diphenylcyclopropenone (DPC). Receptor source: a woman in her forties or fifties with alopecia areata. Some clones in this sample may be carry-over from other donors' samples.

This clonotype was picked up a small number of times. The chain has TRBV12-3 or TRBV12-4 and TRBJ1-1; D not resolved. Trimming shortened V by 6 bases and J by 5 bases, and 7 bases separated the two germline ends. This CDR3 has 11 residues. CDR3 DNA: TGTGCCAGCAGACGGCAGACTGAAGCTTTCTTT. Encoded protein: CASRRQTEAFF.

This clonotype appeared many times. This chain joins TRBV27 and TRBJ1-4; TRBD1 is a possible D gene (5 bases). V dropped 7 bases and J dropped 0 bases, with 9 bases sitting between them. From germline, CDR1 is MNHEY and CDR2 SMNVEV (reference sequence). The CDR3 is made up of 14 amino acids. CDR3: CASTGLATNEKLFF. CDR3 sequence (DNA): TGTGCCAGCACGGGGCTTGCAACTAATGAAAAACTGTTTTTT.

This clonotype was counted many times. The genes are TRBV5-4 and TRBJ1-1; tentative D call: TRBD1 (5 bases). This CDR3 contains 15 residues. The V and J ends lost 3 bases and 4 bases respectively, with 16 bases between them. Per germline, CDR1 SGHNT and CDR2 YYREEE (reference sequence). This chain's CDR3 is CASSWDAGSSTEAFF. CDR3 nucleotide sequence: TGTGCCAGCAGCTGGGACGCAGGTTCCAGCACTGAAGCTTTCTTT.

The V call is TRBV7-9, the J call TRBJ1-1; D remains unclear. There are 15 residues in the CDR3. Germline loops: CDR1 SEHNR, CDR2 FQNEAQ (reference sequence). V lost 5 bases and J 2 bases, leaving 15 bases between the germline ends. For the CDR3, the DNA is TGTGCCAGCAGCGGGGAAAGGACGGAAAACACTGAAGCTTTCTTT. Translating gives CASSGERTENTEAFF.

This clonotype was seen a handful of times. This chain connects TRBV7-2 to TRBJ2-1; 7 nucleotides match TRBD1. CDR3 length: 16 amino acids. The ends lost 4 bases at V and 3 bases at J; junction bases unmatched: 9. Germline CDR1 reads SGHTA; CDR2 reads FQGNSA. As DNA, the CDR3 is TGTGCCAGCAGCTCCCCCGGACAGGCCCTCTACAATGAGCAGTTCTTC. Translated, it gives CASSSPGQALYNEQFF.

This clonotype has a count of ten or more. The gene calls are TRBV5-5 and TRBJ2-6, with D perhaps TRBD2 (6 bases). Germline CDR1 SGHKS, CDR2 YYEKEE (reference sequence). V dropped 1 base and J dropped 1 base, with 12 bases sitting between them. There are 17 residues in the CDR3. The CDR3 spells CASSLMGGSSGANVLTF. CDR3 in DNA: TGTGCCAGCAGCTTGATGGGGGGAAGTTCTGGGGCCAACGTCCTGACTTTC.

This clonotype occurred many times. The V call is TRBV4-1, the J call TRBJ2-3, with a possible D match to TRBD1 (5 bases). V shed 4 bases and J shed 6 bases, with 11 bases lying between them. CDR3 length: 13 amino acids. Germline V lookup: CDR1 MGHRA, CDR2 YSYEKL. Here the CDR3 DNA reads TGCGCCAGCAGCCGGGGCCCGAAGGATACGCAGTATTTT. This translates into CASSRGPKDTQYF.

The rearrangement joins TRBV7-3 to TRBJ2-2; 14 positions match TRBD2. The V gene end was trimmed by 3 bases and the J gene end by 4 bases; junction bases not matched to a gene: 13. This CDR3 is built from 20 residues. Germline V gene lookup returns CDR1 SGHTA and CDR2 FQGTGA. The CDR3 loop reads CASSFLGPTSGGASTGELFF. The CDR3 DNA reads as TGTGCCAGCAGCTTTTTAGGCCCGACTAGCGGGGGGGCCAGCACCGGGGAGCTGTTTTTT. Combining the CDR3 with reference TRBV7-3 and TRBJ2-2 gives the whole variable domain GAGVSQTPSNKVTEKGKYVELRCDPISGHTALYWYRQSLGQGPEFLIYFQGTGAADDSGLPNDRFFAVRPEGSVSTLKIQRTERGDSAVYLCASSFLGPTSGGASTGELFFGEGSRLTVL.

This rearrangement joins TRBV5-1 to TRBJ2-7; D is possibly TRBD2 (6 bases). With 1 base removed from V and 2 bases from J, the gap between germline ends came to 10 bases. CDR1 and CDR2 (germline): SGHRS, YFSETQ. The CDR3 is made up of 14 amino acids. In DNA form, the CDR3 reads TGCGCCAGCAGCTTGCGCGGGGAACCCTACGAGCAGTACTTC. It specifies CASSLRGEPYEQYF.

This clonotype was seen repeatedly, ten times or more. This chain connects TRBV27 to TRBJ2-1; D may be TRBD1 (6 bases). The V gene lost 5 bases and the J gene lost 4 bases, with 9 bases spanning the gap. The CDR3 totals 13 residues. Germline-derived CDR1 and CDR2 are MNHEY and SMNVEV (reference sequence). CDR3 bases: TGTGCCAGCAGTCTCGACAGGTACAATGAGCAGTTCTTC. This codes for CASSLDRYNEQFF.

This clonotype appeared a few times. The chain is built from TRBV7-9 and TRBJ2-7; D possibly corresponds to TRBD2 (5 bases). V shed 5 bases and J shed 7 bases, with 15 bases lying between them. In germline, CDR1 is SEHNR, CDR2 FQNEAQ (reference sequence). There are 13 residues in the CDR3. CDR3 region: CASSGEKGMEQYF. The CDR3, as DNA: TGTGCCAGCAGCGGGGAGAAGGGAATGGAGCAGTACTTC.

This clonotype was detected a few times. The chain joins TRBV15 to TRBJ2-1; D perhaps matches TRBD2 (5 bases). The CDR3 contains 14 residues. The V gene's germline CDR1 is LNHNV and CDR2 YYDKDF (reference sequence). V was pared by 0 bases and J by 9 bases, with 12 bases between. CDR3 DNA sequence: TGTGCCACCAGCAGAGAGCGAGGGCTGGGTGAGCAGTTCTTC. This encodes CATSRERGLGEQFF.

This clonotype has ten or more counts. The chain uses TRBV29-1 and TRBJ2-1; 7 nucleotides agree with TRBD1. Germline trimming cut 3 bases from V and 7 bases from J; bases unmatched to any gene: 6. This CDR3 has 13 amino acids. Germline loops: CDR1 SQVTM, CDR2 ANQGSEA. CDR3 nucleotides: TGCAGCGTTGAGGGACAGCCGGGGAATGAGCAGTTCTTC. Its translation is CSVEGQPGNEQFF.

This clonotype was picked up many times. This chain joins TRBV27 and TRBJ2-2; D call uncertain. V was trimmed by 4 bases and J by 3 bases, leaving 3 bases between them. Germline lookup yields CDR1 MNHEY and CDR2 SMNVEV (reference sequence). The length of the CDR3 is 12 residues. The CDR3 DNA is TGTGCCAGCAGTTGGGACACCGGGGAGCTGTTTTTT. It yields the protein CASSWDTGELFF.

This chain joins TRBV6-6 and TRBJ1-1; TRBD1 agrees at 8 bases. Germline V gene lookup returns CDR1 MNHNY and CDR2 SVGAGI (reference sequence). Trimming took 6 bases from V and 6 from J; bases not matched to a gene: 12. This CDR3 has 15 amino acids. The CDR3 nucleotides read TGTGCCAGCAGCCCTACAACAGGGGGTGTATCTGAAGCTTTCTTT. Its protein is CASSPTTGGVSEAFF.